These 30 T cell receptor beta chains were sequenced from one sample in a study of T cell changes during pregnancy in multiple sclerosis. The protocol was immunoSEQ multiplex PCR, while the TCRdb copy is restricted to in-frame clones and leaves out a portion. The repertoire holds tens of thousands of clones, with just under 95% as singletons. This specimen was peripheral blood, taken in the first trimester of pregnancy. These receptors all come from a female donor with multiple sclerosis, enrolled in a pregnancy study.

This chain connects TRBV9 to TRBJ1-6; 8 nucleotides match TRBD1. With V trimmed by 4 bases and J by 10 bases, 10 bases remained unmatched. The CDR3 length is 15 residues. From germline, CDR1 is SGDLS and CDR2 YYNGEE. This CDR3 is CASSLGGRGRSPLHF. In nucleotides, the CDR3 is TGTGCCAGCAGCCTCGGTGGCAGGGGGCGATCACCCCTCCACTTT.

This chain joins TRBV7-9 and TRBJ2-4; D is ambiguous. Trimming left V 3 bases short and J 5 bases short, with 2 bases between. The CDR3 length is 11 residues. CDR1 is SEHNR, CDR2 FQNEAQ, per germline (reference sequence). DNA for the CDR3: TGTGCCAGCAGCTTCGAAAACATTCAGTACTTC. Protein: CASSFENIQYF. Based on the CDR3 plus reference TRBV7-9 and TRBJ2-4, the full variable domain is DTGVSQNPRHKITKRGQNVTFRCDPISEHNRLYWYRQTLGQGPEFLTYFQNEAQLEKSRLLSDRFSAERPKGSFSTLEIQRTEQGDSAMYLCASSFENIQYFGAGTRLSVL.

V and J are TRBV6-1 and TRBJ1-2; D is perhaps TRBD1 (6 bases). Germline CDR1 is MNHNS and CDR2 is SASEGT. V lost 8 bases, J lost 2 bases, and 12 bases lay in between. The CDR3 spans 13 residues. In nucleotides, the CDR3 is TGTGCCAGCCGTAGAGGGGGAAACTATGGCTACACCTTC. Residues: CASRRGGNYGYTF.

This sequence joins TRBV28 and TRBJ1-5; D possibly corresponds to TRBD1 (6 bases). From germline, CDR1 is MDHEN and CDR2 SYDVKM. The V end was cut by 5 bases, the J end by 6 bases, with 20 bases between. This CDR3 region has 16 residues. CDR3 nucleotides: TGTGCCAGCAGTAAGATCCGGGACATATTATTTCAGCCCCAGCATTTT. It is translated as CASSKIRDILFQPQHF.

The chain is built from TRBV19 and TRBJ2-5; tentative D call: TRBD2 (6 bases). Trimming pared 3 bases from V and 5 bases from J, leaving 19 bases between. The CDR3 covers 16 residues. The V gene's germline CDR1 is LNHDA and CDR2 SQIVND (reference sequence). In DNA form, the CDR3 reads TGTGCCAGTAGTATTGGGGCGACGGCAGGGAGGGAGACCCAGTACTTC. This translates into CASSIGATAGRETQYF.

The rearrangement links TRBV28 to TRBJ2-1, with unresolved D. V lost 5 bases to trimming and J lost 2 bases, with 16 bases between them. The CDR3 has 16 amino acids. CDR1 is MDHEN, CDR2 SYDVKM, per germline. The CDR3 DNA is TGTGCCAGCAGTCCTCCGTTGACTCAACCCTACAATGAGCAGTTCTTC. Its protein product is CASSPPLTQPYNEQFF.

This chain joins TRBV2 and TRBJ2-1; 10 nucleotides align to TRBD1. V was clipped by 6 bases and J by 9 bases; unmatched bases: 8. CDR3 length: 14 residues. The germline V gene has CDR1 SNHLY and CDR2 FYNNEI. The CDR3 reads CASRAGTGDGEQFF. The CDR3 bases are TGTGCCAGCAGAGCCGGGACAGGGGATGGTGAGCAGTTCTTC.

The chain carries TRBV5-5 and TRBJ1-5, with D perhaps TRBD1 (5 bases). Trimming pared 0 bases from V and 9 bases from J, leaving 16 bases between. The CDR3 is 15 residues long. CDR1 is SGHKS, CDR2 YYEKEE, per germline (reference sequence). CDR3 sequence reads: CASSLDAGLSWPQHF. The CDR3 region has the DNA TGTGCCAGCAGCTTGGATGCAGGGCTTTCGTGGCCCCAGCATTTT.

V usage is TRBV6-5 and J usage is TRBJ2-6, with D possibly TRBD1 on 6 matching bases. Germline CDR1 reads MNHEY; CDR2 reads SVGAGI. This CDR3 is 15 amino acids long. The germline V and J ends were trimmed by 4 bases and 0 bases, with 7 bases remaining between them. CDR3 in DNA: TGTGCCAGCAGTTTCAGGGGCTCTGGGGCCAACGTCCTGACTTTC. It is translated as CASSFRGSGANVLTF.

The chain couples TRBV27 to TRBJ2-7, with 7 bases fitting TRBD2. Unmatched junction bases numbered 8, after V lost 6 bases and J lost 3 bases. Germline V CDR1 and CDR2: MNHEY, SMNVEV (reference sequence). This CDR3 contains 14 residues. DNA of the CDR3: TGTGCCAGCAGCCCTACTAGCGCCCGCTACGAGCAGTACTTC. Translating gives CASSPTSARYEQYF.

The chain couples TRBV6-1 to TRBJ2-1; the D is unclear. Germline CDR1 reads MNHNS; CDR2 reads SASEGT. The CDR3 has 15 amino acids. The V end was cut by 1 base, the J end by 1 base, with 8 bases between. The CDR3 coding sequence is TGTGCCAGCAGTGAAGATGCAGTTTCCTACAATGAGCAGTTCTTC. Amino acid sequence: CASSEDAVSYNEQFF.

This sequence joins TRBV9 and TRBJ2-7; weak D call: TRBD2 (6 bases). CDR1 is SGDLS and CDR2 is YYNGEE in the germline V gene. The CDR3 contains 12 residues. The V end was cut by 3 bases, the J end by 2 bases, with 6 bases between. The DNA for the CDR3 is TGTGCCAGCAGCGGCGGGACCTACGAGCAGTACTTC. Protein: CASSGGTYEQYF.

The chain uses TRBV19 and TRBJ2-3, with 8 bases fitting TRBD2. The CDR3 extends over 14 amino acids. V dropped 9 bases and J dropped 2; count of bases not matched to a gene: 7. The germline V gene encodes CDR1 LNHDA and CDR2 SQIVND (reference sequence). CDR3 in DNA: TGTGCCAGCAGAGCGGGGGCCTCCACAGATACGCAGTATTTT. Protein: CASRAGASTDTQYF.

The V and J genes are TRBV4-3 and TRBJ1-2, with 8 positions matching TRBD1. Germline lookup yields CDR1 LGHNA and CDR2 YSLEER. This CDR3 region has 17 residues. With 0 bases clipped from V and 4 bases from J, the junction kept 10 bases outside the gene matches. CDR3 sequence (DNA): TGCGCCAGCAGCCAAGATTACCGGCAGGGGGCCGGCTATGGCTACACCTTC. The encoded protein is CASSQDYRQGAGYGYTF.

The chain links TRBV28 to TRBJ1-5, with D possibly being TRBD1 (5 bases). CDR3 length: 12 amino acids. The germline V and J ends were trimmed by 3 bases and 9 bases, with 9 bases remaining between them. From germline, CDR1 is MDHEN and CDR2 SYDVKM. The CDR3 loop is CASSLGPWPQHF. CDR3 sequence (DNA): TGTGCCAGCAGTTTGGGGCCCTGGCCCCAGCATTTT.

The V and J genes are TRBV13 and TRBJ2-6; 7 bases match TRBD1. Germline V lookup: CDR1 PRHDT, CDR2 FYEKMQ (reference sequence). There are 19 residues in the CDR3. J gave up 0 bases and V 3 bases, and 11 bases lay outside the gene matches. The chain's CDR3 is CASSLTGWTSGSGANVLTF. The CDR3 DNA reads TGTGCCAGCAGCTTGACAGGGTGGACTTCGGGCTCTGGGGCCAACGTCCTGACTTTC.

The chain has TRBV7-9 and TRBJ2-2; the match to TRBD2 covers 15 bases. With V trimmed by 1 base and J by 4 bases, 4 bases remained unmatched. CDR3 length: 18 amino acids. Germline V gene data show CDR1 as SEHNR and CDR2 as FQNEAQ (reference sequence). The CDR3: CASSLGTSGRAGTGELFF. The CDR3 DNA sequence: TGTGCCAGCAGCTTAGGGACTAGCGGGAGGGCCGGCACCGGGGAGCTGTTTTTT. Complete variable domain (other parts from reference TRBV7-9 and TRBJ2-2): DTGVSQNPRHKITKRGQNVTFRCDPISEHNRLYWYRQTLGQGPEFLTYFQNEAQLEKSRLLSDRFSAERPKGSFSTLEIQRTEQGDSAMYLCASSLGTSGRAGTGELFFGEGSRLTVL.

V and J are TRBV6-5 and TRBJ1-6, with D unresolved. Germline CDR1 MNHEY, CDR2 SVGAGI. Deletions cut 6 bases from V and 10 bases from J, with 13 bases between. The CDR3 extends over 13 amino acids. CDR3 residues: CASSLGRGSPLHF. DNA of the CDR3: TGTGCCAGCAGCCTTGGCCGAGGGTCACCCCTCCACTTT.

The chain links TRBV9 to TRBJ2-1; 8 bases align to TRBD2. Germline V gene data show CDR1 as SGDLS and CDR2 as YYNGEE. V shed 4 bases, J shed 4 bases, and the junction held 10 bases outside the gene matches. The CDR3 contains 16 residues. CDR3 bases: TGTGCCAGCAGCTTATTAGCGGGGTCGGGATACAATGAGCAGTTCTTC. It specifies CASSLLAGSGYNEQFF.

The J gene is TRBJ1-2, the V gene TRBV9, with TRBD1 as a possible D gene (6 bases). This CDR3 comprises 14 residues. The V and J ends lost 0 bases and 2 bases respectively, with 8 bases between them. Germline V CDR1 and CDR2: SGDLS, YYNGEE. CDR3 sequence: CASSVVTGNYGYTF. CDR3 DNA: TGTGCCAGCAGCGTAGTCACAGGGAACTATGGCTACACCTTC. The complete variable domain, with remaining parts taken from reference TRBV9 and TRBJ1-2, reads DSGVTQTPKHLITATGQRVTLRCSPRSGDLSVYWYQQSLDQGLQFLIQYYNGEERAKGNILERFSAQQFPDLHSELNLSSLELGDSALYFCASSVVTGNYGYTFGSGTRLTVV.

CDR3 nucleotide sequence: TGTGCCAGCAGCTTAGTTAGACTAGCAGTCACAACAGATACGCAGTATTTT. The encoded protein is CASSLVRLAVTTDTQYF. The chain is built from TRBV5-5 and TRBJ2-3, with 7 bases aligning to TRBD2. The CDR3 covers 17 residues. Germline trimming cut 2 bases from V and 3 bases from J; bases unmatched to any gene: 12. The germline V gene encodes CDR1 SGHKS and CDR2 YYEKEE (reference sequence).

V usage is TRBV5-4 and J usage is TRBJ1-2; 8 nucleotides agree with TRBD1. V lost 0 bases to trimming and J lost 6 bases; unmatched junction nucleotides: 7. The CDR3 loop spans 15 amino acids. Germline CDR1 SGHNT, CDR2 YYREEE (reference sequence). DNA for the CDR3: TGTGCCAGCAGCTTGGTTAGACAGGGGATTGATGGCTACACCTTC. Translation: CASSLVRQGIDGYTF.

The count of this clone is one. V gene TRBV6-6 combines with J gene TRBJ2-5, with TRBD1 identical over 7 bases. This CDR3 region has 16 residues. V shed 6 bases and J 2 bases; nucleotides not matched to a gene: 12. The V gene's germline CDR1 is MNHNY and CDR2 SVGAGI (reference sequence). Written as DNA, the CDR3 is TGTGCCAGCAGCCTAGGACAGGCCTACCCTCAAGAGACCCAGTACTTC. This encodes CASSLGQAYPQETQYF.

J is TRBJ1-2 and V is TRBV27; maybe TRBD1 (5 bases). The germline V gene has CDR1 MNHEY and CDR2 SMNVEV (reference sequence). V was trimmed by 0 bases and J by 4 bases, leaving 9 bases between them. The CDR3 consists of 14 residues. This CDR3 is CASSLSRDLYGYTF. The DNA for the CDR3 is TGTGCCAGCAGTTTATCGCGGGACCTCTATGGCTACACCTTC.

The CDR3 here is CASSRAGKPNEQFF. The DNA for the CDR3 is TGCGCCAGCAGCCGAGCGGGAAAACCTAATGAGCAGTTCTTC. The chain recombines TRBV4-1 with TRBJ2-1, with 7 bases aligning to TRBD2. Germline CDR1 is MGHRA and CDR2 is YSYEKL. Germline trimming cut 4 bases from V and 7 bases from J; bases unmatched to any gene: 7. This CDR3 spans 14 amino acids.

The J gene is TRBJ2-1, the V gene TRBV6-5, with D possibly being TRBD2 (5 bases). The CDR3 extends over 10 amino acids. Germline assignment: CDR1 MNHEY and CDR2 SVGAGI. The ends were cut back, 6 bases at V and 10 bases at J, with 7 bases in the middle. CDR3 bases: TGTGCCAGCAGCCCGGGGGAGCAGTTCTTC. Its translation is CASSPGEQFF.

This clone was observed once. The V gene is TRBV11-2, the J gene TRBJ2-4, with D tentatively TRBD1 (5 bases). The CDR3 is 13 amino acids. V shed 1 base and J shed 7 bases, with 8 bases lying between them. CDR1 and CDR2 (germline): SGHAT, FQNNGV. As DNA, the CDR3 is TGTGCCAGCAGCTTAGGTACAGGTAACATTCAGTACTTC. Its translation is CASSLGTGNIQYF. The full variable domain, completed using reference TRBV11-2 and TRBJ2-4, is EAGVAQSPRYKIIEKRQSVAFWCNPISGHATLYWYQQILGQGPKLLIQFQNNGVVDDSQLPKDRFSAERLKGVDSTLKIQPAKLEDSAVYLCASSLGTGNIQYFGAGTRLSVL.

The rearrangement links TRBV13 to TRBJ1-2; maybe TRBD1 (5 bases). Germline V gene sequence: CDR1 PRHDT, CDR2 FYEKMQ (reference sequence). The CDR3 loop spans 15 amino acids. V was cut by 5 bases and J by 4 bases, with 17 bases left in between. CDR3 in amino acids: CASSPPRGQTYGYTF. DNA of the CDR3: TGTGCCAGCAGCCCTCCAAGGGGCCAGACCTATGGCTACACCTTC.

The chain links TRBV7-3 to TRBJ2-5, with a tentative D call TRBD2 (5 bases). This CDR3 is 13 amino acids long. V lost 1 base to trimming and J lost 4 bases, with 7 bases between them. Looked up from germline, CDR1 is SGHTA and CDR2 is FQGTGA. The CDR3 DNA sequence: TGTGCCAGCAGCTTAAGAGGAGGAGAGACCCAGTACTTC. Translated, it gives CASSLRGGETQYF. Combining the CDR3 with reference TRBV7-3 and TRBJ2-5 gives the whole variable domain GAGVSQTPSNKVTEKGKYVELRCDPISGHTALYWYRQSLGQGPEFLIYFQGTGAADDSGLPNDRFFAVRPEGSVSTLKIQRTERGDSAVYLCASSLRGGETQYFGPGTRLLVL.

This clone occurred once. The rearrangement uses TRBV19 and TRBJ2-2, with TRBD1 identical over 10 bases. After removal of 6 bases from V and 6 bases from J, the junction contained 7 bases not matched to a gene. The CDR3 runs 15 residues. Germline V gene lookup returns CDR1 LNHDA and CDR2 SQIVND (reference sequence). This CDR3 reads CASRTDRGRAGELFF. CDR3 DNA: TGTGCCAGTAGGACCGACAGGGGGCGCGCCGGGGAGCTGTTTTTT.